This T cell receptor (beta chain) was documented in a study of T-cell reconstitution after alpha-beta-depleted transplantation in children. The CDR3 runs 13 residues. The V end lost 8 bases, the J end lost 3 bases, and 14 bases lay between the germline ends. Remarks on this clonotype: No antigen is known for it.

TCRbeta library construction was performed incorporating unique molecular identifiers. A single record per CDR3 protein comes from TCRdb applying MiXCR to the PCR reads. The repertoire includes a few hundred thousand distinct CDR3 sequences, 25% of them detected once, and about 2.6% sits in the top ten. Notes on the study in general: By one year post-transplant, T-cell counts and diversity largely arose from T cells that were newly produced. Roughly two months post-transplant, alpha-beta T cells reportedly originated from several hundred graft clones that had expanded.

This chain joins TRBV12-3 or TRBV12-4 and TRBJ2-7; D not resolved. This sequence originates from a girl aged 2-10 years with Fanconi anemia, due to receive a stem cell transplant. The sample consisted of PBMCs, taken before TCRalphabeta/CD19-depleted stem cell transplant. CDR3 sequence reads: CASGSHEVYEQYF. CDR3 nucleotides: TGTGCCAGCGGGTCTCATGAAGTCTACGAGCAGTACTTC.